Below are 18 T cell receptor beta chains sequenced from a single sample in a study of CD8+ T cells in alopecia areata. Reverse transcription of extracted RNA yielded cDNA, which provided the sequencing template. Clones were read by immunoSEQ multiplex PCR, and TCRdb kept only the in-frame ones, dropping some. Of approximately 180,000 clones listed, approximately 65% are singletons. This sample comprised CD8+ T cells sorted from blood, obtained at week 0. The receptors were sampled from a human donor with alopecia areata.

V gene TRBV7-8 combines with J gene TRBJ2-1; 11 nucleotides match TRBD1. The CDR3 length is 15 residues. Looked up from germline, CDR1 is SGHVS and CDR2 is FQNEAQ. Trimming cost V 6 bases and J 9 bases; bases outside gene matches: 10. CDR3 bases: TGTGCCAGCAGACCCGGGACAGGGGGTAGGTCTGAGCAGTTCTTC. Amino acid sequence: CASRPGTGGRSEQFF.

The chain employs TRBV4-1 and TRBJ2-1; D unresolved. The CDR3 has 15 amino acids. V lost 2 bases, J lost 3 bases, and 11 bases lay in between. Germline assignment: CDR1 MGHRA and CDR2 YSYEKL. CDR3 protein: CASSQPGRSYNEQFF. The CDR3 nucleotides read TGCGCCAGCAGCCAACCCGGCAGGAGCTACAATGAGCAGTTCTTC.

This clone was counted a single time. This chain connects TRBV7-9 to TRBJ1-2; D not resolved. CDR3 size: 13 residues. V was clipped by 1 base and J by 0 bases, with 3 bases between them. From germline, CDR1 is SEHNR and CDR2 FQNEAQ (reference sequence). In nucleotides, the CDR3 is TGTGCCAGCAGCTTAGGGACTAACTATGGCTACACCTTC. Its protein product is CASSLGTNYGYTF.

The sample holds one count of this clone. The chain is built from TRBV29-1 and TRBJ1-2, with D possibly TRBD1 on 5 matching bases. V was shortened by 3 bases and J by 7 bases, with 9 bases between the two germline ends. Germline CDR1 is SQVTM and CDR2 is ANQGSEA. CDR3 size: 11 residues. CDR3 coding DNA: TGCAGCGTTGACCCAGGGTTTGGCTACACCTTC. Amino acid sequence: CSVDPGFGYTF.

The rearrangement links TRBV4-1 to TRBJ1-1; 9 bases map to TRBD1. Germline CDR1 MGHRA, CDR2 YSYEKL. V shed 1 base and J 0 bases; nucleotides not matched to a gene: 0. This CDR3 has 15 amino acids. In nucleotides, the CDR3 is TGCGCCAGCAGCCAAGGGGACAGGGTGAACACTGAAGCTTTCTTT. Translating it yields CASSQGDRVNTEAFF.

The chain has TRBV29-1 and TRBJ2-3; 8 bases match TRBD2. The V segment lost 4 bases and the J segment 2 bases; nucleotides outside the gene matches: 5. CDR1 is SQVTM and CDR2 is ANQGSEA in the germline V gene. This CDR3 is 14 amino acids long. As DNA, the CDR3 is TGCAGCGTTGCGTCAGCGGGGGACACAGATACGCAGTATTTT. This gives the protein CSVASAGDTDTQYF.

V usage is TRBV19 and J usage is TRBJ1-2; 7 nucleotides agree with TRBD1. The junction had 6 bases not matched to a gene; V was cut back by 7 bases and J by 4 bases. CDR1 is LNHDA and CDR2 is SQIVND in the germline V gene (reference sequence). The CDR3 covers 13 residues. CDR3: CASKGDRAYGYTF. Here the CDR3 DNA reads TGTGCCAGTAAGGGCGACAGGGCCTATGGCTACACCTTC. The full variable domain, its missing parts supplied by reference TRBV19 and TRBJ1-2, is DGGITQSPKYLFRKEGQNVTLSCEQNLNHDAMYWYRQDPGQGLRLIYYSQIVNDFQKGDIAEGYSVSREKKESFPLTVTSAQKNPTAFYLCASKGDRAYGYTFGSGTRLTVV.

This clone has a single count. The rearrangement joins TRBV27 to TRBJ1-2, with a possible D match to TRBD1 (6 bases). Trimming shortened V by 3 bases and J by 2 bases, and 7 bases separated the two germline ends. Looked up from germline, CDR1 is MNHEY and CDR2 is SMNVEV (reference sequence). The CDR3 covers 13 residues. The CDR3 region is CASSFTGNYGYTF. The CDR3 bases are TGTGCCAGCAGTTTCACAGGGAACTATGGCTACACCTTC.

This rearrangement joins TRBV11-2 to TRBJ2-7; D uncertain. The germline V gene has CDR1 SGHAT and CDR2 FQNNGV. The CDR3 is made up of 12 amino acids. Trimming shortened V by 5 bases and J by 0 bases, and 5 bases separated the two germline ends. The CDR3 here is CASSLHSYEQYF. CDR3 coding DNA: TGTGCCAGCAGCCTCCACTCCTACGAGCAGTACTTC.

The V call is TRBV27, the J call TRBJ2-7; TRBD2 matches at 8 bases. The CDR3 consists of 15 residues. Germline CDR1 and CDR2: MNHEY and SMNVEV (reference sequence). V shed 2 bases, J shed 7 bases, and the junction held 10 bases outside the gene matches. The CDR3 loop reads CASSLVGGGLKEQYF. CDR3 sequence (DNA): TGTGCCAGCAGTTTAGTCGGGGGGGGCCTGAAGGAGCAGTACTTC.

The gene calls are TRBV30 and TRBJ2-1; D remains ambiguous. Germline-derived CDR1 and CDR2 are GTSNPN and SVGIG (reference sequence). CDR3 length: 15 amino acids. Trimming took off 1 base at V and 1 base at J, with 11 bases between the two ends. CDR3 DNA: TGTGCCTGGAGTGGGGAAGTTAGTTCCTACAATGAGCAGTTCTTC. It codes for CAWSGEVSSYNEQFF.

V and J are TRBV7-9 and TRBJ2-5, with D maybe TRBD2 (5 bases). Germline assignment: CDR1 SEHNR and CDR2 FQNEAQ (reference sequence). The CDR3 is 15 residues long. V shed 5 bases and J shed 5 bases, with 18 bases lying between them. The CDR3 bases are TGTGCCAGCAGCCCCGAAGCGGCCGACATGGAGACCCAGTACTTC. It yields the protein CASSPEAADMETQYF.

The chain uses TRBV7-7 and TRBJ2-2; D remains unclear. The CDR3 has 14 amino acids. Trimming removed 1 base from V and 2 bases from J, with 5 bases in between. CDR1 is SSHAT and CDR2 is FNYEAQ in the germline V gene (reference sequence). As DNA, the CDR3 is TGTGCCAGCAGCTTAGATCCTAACACCGGGGAGCTGTTTTTT. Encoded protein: CASSLDPNTGELFF.

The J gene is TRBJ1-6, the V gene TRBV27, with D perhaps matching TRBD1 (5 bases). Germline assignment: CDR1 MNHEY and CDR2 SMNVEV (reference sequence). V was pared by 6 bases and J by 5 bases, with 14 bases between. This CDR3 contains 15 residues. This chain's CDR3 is CASRLGVIDNSPLHF. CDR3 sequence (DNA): TGTGCCAGCAGACTGGGGGTTATCGATAATTCACCCCTCCACTTT.

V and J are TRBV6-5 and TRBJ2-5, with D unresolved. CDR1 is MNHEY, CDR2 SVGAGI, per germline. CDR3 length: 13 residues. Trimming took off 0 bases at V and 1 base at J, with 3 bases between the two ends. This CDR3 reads CASSYSLQETQYF. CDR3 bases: TGTGCCAGCAGTTACTCGCTCCAAGAGACCCAGTACTTC.

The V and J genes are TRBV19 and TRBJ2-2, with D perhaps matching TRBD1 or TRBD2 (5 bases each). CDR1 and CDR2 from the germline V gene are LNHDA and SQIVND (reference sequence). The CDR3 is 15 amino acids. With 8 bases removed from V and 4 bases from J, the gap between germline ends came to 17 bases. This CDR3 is CASGFDGAVTGELFF. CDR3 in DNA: TGTGCCAGTGGTTTTGACGGGGCTGTCACCGGGGAGCTGTTTTTT.

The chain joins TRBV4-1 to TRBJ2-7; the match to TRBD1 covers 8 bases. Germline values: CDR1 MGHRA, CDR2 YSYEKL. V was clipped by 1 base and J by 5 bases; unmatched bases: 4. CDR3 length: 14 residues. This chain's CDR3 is CASSQGTGKDEQYF. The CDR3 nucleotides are TGCGCCAGCAGCCAAGGGACAGGGAAGGACGAGCAGTACTTC.

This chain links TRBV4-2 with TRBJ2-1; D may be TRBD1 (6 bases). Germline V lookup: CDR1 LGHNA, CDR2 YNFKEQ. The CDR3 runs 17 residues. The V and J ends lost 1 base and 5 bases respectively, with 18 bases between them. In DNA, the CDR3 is TGTGCCAGCAGCCAAGCCGACAGGTATAGATTAGACAATGAGCAGTTCTTC. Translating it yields CASSQADRYRLDNEQFF.